This T cell receptor beta chain was recovered during a study of blood T cell repertoires in COVID-19. Study summary: COVID-19 samples collected from the United States, Italy and Spain covered acute and convalescent phases. T cells, B-cell-depleted T cells, or PBMCs supplied cDNA or gDNA.

Unmatched junction bases numbered 7, after V lost 4 bases and J lost 5 bases. The CDR3 is 16 residues long. Per germline, CDR1 KGHDR and CDR2 SFDVKD. In the original analysis: Counts of nucleated cells, estimated from reference gene primer amplification, were obtained. The repertoire was sequenced with immunoSEQ multiplex PCR; TCRdb's copy has only in-frame clones and lacks some. The DNA was the basis for D and trimming; V, J and clone size are from that table. The sample carries just over 250,000 clones, around 87% recorded once. The receptor was derived from a woman in her forties or fifties with acute or convalescent COVID-19. The sequenced material came from peripheral blood. The chain recombines TRBV24-1 with TRBJ2-5, with 12 bases aligning to TRBD1. The CDR3 coding sequence is TGTGCCACCAGTGACCCGGGACAGGGGGCATCGGAGACCCAGTACTTC. It codes for CATSDPGQGASETQYF.